This paragraph reports one T cell receptor (beta chain). Antigen: not known. Both CD4+ and CD8+ T cells were negatively isolated, and TEMRA cells underwent FACS enrichment. This sample was included in a study of CD8 T cells in Susac syndrome. Study-level information: Treatment at blood withdrawal was none, corticosteroids, or intravenous immunoglobulin alone in Susac syndrome patients. Broader study findings: Clonal expansion did not appear in Susac syndrome CD4+ T cell repertoires.

V dropped 5 bases and J dropped 4; count of bases not matched to a gene: 11. The CDR3 is 16 amino acids. Germline loops: CDR1 SGHAT, CDR2 FQNNGV. With random hexamers, about 0.5 to 1 ug RNA was reverse transcribed. Amplification of TCR beta CDR3 used immunoSEQ multiplex PCR across 54 Vbeta and 13 Jbeta. TCRdb used MiXCR to reprocess the immunoSEQ multiplex PCR reads, holding one entry per CDR3 protein. The top ten hold 0.09% to 0.1% of the sample, which has some 200,000 distinct CDR3 sequences, 90% to 97% seen once. Sequencing was carried out using CD4+ T cells from PBMCs. This TCR derives from a human donor with Susac syndrome. J is TRBJ2-1 and V is TRBV11-2; TRBD1 agrees at 7 bases. This CDR3 reads CASSERGGQPYNEQFF. DNA of the CDR3: TGTGCCAGCAGCGAGAGAGGGGGACAGCCATACAATGAGCAGTTCTTC.